Shown below are 2 T cell receptor beta chains from a single sample sequenced in a study of blood T cells in healthy people across ages. The second PCR ran roughly 7 to 12 cycles with a sample-barcoded 5' primer and J-beta primers. Each CDR3 protein is one row after TCRdb ran MiXCR on the 5' RACE reads. The table lists some 760,000 distinct CDR3 sequences, roughly 25% of them singletons. The same sample was also used in a study of T cells of mothers and their children.

The source material was blood. The receptor source for this set is a boy between 10 and 17 years old in good health.

This chain uses TRBV28 with TRBJ2-7; D is perhaps TRBD1 or TRBD2 (5 bases each). Trimming removed 3 bases from V and 9 bases from J, with 12 bases in between. Germline V gene sequence: CDR1 MDHEN, CDR2 SYDVKM. CDR3 size: 12 residues. In nucleotides, the CDR3 is TGTGCCAGCAGTTTTGAGAGGGACGGGCAGTACTTC. Its translation is CASSFERDGQYF.

In DNA form, the CDR3 reads TGTGCCAGCGTTACCAGCAGCACCGGGGAGCTGTTTTTT. Its translation is CASVTSSTGELFF. V and J are TRBV6-2 or TRBV6-3 and TRBJ2-2; D gene uncertain. The germline V gene encodes CDR1 MNHEY and CDR2 SVGEGT. V was clipped by 8 bases and J by 4 bases, with 11 bases between them. This CDR3 spans 13 amino acids.